The 5 T cell receptor beta chains reported below all come from one sample, sequenced in a study of blood T cell repertoires in COVID-19. TCRdb's table, derived via immunoSEQ multiplex PCR, lists solely in-frame clones and lacks some. The sample consists of over 90,000 clones, roughly 89% of them appearing once. What was sequenced was peripheral blood. Receptors were obtained from a woman aged 80 or over in a cohort sampled during active COVID-19.

The gene calls are TRBV28 and TRBJ2-3; 8 bases align to TRBD2. The CDR3 has 16 amino acids. CDR1 MDHEN and CDR2 SYDVKM come from the germline V gene. V lost 1 base to trimming and J lost 4 bases; unmatched junction nucleotides: 7. The chain's CDR3 is CASSLSGGRNADTQYF. Written as DNA, the CDR3 is TGTGCCAGCAGTTTATCCGGCGGGAGGAACGCAGATACGCAGTATTTT. Drawing the rest from reference TRBV28 and TRBJ2-3, the complete variable domain is DVKVTQSSRYLVKRTGEKVFLECVQDMDHENMFWYRQDPGLGLRLIYFSYDVKMKEKGDIPEGYSVSREKKERFSLILESASTNQTSMYLCASSLSGGRNADTQYFGPGTRLTVL.

The genes are TRBV28 and TRBJ1-4; TRBD1 matches at 7 bases. The germline CDR1 and CDR2 sequences are MDHEN and SYDVKM. J lost 6 bases, V lost 2 bases, and 12 bases had no gene match. The CDR3 is made up of 17 amino acids. In nucleotides, the CDR3 is TGTGCCAGCAGTTTAGCCCAGACAGGGAGGTGGGATGAAAAACTGTTTTTT. This gives the protein CASSLAQTGRWDEKLFF.

The chain joins TRBV10-2 to TRBJ2-1; no definite D call. Looked up from germline, CDR1 is WSHSY and CDR2 is SAAADI. V lost 0 bases and J 7 bases, leaving 13 bases between the germline ends. The CDR3 has 15 amino acids. The CDR3 spells CASSESRFLVNEQFF. The CDR3 coding sequence is TGCGCCAGCAGTGAGTCTCGGTTCCTTGTGAATGAGCAGTTCTTC.

The gene calls are TRBV18 and TRBJ2-7; D not resolved. The CDR3 consists of 11 residues. CDR1 KGHSH and CDR2 LQKENI come from the germline V gene. V was pared by 5 bases and J by 3 bases, with 5 bases between. The CDR3 DNA is TGTGCCAGCTCATACAGCTACGAGCAGTACTTC. It specifies CASSYSYEQYF.

The gene calls are TRBV18 and TRBJ2-7, with 10 positions matching TRBD1. The CDR3 is 16 residues long. In germline, CDR1 is KGHSH, CDR2 LQKENI. V lost 3 bases to trimming and J lost 3 bases; unmatched junction nucleotides: 8. The CDR3 region is CASSPQTGTGDYEQYF. CDR3 DNA sequence: TGTGCCAGCTCACCCCAAACCGGGACAGGGGACTACGAGCAGTACTTC. Looking up the rest from reference TRBV18 and TRBJ2-7 gives the full variable domain: NAGVMQNPRHLVRRRGQEARLRCSPMKGHSHVYWYRQLPEEGLKFMVYLQKENIIDESGMPKERFSAEFPKEGPSILRIQQVVRGDSAAYFCASSPQTGTGDYEQYFGPGTRLTVT.